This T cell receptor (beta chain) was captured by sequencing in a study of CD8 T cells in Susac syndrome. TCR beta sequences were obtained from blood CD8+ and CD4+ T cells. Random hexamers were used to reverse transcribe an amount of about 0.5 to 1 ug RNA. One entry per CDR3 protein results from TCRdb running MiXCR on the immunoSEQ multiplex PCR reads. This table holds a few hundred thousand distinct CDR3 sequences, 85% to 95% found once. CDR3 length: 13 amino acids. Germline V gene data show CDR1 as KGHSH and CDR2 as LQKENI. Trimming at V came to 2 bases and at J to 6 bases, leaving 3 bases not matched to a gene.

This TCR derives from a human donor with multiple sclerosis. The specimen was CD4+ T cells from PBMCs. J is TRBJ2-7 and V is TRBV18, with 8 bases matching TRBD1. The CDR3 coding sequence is TGTGCCAGCTCACCAGGACAGGGTGCCGAGCAGTACGTC. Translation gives CASSPGQGAEQYV.